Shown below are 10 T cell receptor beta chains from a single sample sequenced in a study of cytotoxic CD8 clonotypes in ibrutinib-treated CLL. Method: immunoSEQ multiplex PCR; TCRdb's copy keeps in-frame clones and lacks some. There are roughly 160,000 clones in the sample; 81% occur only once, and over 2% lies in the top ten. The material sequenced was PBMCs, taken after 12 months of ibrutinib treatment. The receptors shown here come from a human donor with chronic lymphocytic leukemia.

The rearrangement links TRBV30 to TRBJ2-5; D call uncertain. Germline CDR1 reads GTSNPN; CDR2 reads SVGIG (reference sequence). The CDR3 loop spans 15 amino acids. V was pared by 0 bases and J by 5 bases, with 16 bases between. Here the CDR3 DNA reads TGTGCCTGGAGTGTACGGACCCCCGGGCGGGAGACCCAGTACTTC. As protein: CAWSVRTPGRETQYF. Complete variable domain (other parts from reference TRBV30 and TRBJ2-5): SQTIHQWPATLVQPVGSPLSLECTVEGTSNPNLYWYRQAAGRGLQLLFYSVGIGQISSEVPQNLSASRPQDRQFILSSKKLLLSDSGFYLCAWSVRTPGRETQYFGPGTRLLVL.

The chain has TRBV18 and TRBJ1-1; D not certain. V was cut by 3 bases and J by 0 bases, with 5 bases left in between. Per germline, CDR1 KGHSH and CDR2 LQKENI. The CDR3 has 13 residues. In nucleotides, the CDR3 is TGTGCCAGCTCACCCCAAGTGAACACTGAAGCTTTCTTT. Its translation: CASSPQVNTEAFF.

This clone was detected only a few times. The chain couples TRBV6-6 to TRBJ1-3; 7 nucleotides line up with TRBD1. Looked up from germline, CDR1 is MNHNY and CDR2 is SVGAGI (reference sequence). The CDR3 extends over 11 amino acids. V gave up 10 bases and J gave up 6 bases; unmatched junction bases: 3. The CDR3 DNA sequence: TGTGCCACCACAGGGGCAAACACCATATATTTT. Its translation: CATTGANTIYF.

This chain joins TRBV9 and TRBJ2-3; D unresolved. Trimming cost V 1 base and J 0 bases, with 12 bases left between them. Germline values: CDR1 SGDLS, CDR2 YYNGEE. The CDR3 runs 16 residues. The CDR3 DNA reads TGTGCCAGCAGCGTATCCCAGTTAGGCAGCACAGATACGCAGTATTTT. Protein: CASSVSQLGSTDTQYF. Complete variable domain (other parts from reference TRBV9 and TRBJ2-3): DSGVTQTPKHLITATGQRVTLRCSPRSGDLSVYWYQQSLDQGLQFLIQYYNGEERAKGNILERFSAQQFPDLHSELNLSSLELGDSALYFCASSVSQLGSTDTQYFGPGTRLTVL.

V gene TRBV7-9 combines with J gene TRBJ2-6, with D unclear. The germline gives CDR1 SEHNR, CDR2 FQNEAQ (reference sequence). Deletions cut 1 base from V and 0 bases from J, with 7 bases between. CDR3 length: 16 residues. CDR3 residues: CASSLGASSGANVLTF. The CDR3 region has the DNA TGTGCCAGCAGCTTAGGGGCCTCCTCTGGGGCCAACGTCCTGACTTTC.

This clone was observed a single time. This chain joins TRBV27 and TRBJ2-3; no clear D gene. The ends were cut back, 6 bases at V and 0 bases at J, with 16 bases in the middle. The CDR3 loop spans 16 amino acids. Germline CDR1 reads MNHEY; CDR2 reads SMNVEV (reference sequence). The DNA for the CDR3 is TGTGCCAGCAGGACTTTCTTGGGGAAGAGCACAGATACGCAGTATTTT. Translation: CASRTFLGKSTDTQYF.

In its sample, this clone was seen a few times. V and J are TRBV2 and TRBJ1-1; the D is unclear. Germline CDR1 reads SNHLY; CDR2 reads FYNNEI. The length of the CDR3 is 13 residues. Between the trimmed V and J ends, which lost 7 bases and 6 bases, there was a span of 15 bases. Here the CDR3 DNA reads TGTGCCAGCAATTCCCTCCCTGGGGCTGAAGCTTTCTTT. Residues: CASNSLPGAEAFF.

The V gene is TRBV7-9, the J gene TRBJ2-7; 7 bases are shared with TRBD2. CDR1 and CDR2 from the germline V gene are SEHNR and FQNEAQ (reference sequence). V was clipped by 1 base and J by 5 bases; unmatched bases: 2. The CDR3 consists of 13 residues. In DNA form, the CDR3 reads TGTGCCAGCAGCTTAGATGGGGGGGACGAGCAGTACTTC. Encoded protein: CASSLDGGDEQYF.

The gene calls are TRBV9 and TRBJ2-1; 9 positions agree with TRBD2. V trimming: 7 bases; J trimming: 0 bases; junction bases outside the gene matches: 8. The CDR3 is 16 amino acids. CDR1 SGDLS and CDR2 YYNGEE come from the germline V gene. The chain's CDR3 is CASGSTSGSSYNEQFF. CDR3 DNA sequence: TGTGCCAGCGGATCGACTAGCGGAAGCTCCTACAATGAGCAGTTCTTC.

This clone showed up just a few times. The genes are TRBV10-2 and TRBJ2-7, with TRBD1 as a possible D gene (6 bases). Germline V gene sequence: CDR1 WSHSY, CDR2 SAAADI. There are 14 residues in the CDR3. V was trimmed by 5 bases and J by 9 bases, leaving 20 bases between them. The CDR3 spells CASSPGAGVGPQYF. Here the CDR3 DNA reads TGCGCCAGCAGTCCTGGGGCAGGGGTGGGGCCGCAGTACTTC.